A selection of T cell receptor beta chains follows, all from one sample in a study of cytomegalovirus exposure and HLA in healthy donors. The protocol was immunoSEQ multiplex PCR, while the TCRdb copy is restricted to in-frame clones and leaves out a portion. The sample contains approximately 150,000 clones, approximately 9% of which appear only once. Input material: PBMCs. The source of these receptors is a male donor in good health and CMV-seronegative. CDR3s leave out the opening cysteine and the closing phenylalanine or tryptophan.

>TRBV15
ATSRDRTQGTGVSNEQF
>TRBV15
ATSRVNGRGQRNTEAF
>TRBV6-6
ASITGGAEAF
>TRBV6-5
ASSYSDSSYEQY
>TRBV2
ASSEFQGAGANVLT
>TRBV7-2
ASSYGQFEQY
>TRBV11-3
ASSLARGATGELF
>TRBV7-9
ASSLVAGAGTDTQY
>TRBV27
ASSLYGVTYEQY
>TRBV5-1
ASAQGQDNTEAF